This T cell receptor (beta chain) originates from a study of T cells in Graves' hyperthyroidism and ophthalmopathy. General study findings and limits: Most thyroid clonotypes with frequency above 0.001 were detected in blood.

The CDR3 spans 15 residues. CDR1 is DFQATT, CDR2 SNEGSKA, per germline (reference sequence). The V end lost 0 bases, the J end lost 4 bases, and 15 bases lay between the germline ends. Ophthalmopathy cases scored 3 or more on the Clinical Activity Score and 4 or more on NOSPECS grade, with duration below 3 months. TCR beta CDR3 regions were amplified from RNA. RT-PCR in the first round (using the HTBI primer set) targeted the TCR CDR3. TCRdb re-analysed the multiplex PCR reads in MiXCR, keeping a single row per CDR3 protein. The table has around 500,000 distinct CDR3 sequences, approximately 16% seen once; the top ten hold over 25%. Worth noting for this clonotype: Its antigen is unknown.

This rearrangement joins TRBV20-1 to TRBJ2-5, with unresolved D. Material for sequencing was blood. This TCR derives from a woman aged 25 to 45 with Graves' ophthalmopathy. The CDR3 reads CSARERHAVTETQYF. The CDR3 DNA reads as TGCAGTGCTAGAGAAAGGCATGCTGTGACAGAGACCCAGTACTTC.